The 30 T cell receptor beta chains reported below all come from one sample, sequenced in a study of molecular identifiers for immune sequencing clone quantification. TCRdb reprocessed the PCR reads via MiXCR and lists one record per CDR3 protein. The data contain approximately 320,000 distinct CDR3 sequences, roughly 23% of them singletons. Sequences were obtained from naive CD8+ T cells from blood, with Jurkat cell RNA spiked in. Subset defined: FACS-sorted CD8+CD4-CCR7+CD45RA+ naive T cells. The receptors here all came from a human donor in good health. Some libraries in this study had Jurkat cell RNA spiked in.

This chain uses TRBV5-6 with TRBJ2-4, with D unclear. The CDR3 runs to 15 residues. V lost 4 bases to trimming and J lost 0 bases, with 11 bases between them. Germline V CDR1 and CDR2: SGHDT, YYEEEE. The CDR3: CASSPDGIAKNIQYF. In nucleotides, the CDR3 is TGTGCCAGCAGCCCGGACGGAATAGCCAAAAACATTCAGTACTTC.

CDR3 loop: CASSARASDPDTQYF. Here the CDR3 DNA reads TGCGCCAGCAGCGCCCGAGCGTCCGATCCTGATACGCAGTATTTT. The genes are TRBV10-1 and TRBJ2-3; D is unresolved. V lost 6 bases and J lost 6, with 19 bases in between. From germline, CDR1 is WNHNN and CDR2 SYGVQD (reference sequence). CDR3 size: 15 residues.

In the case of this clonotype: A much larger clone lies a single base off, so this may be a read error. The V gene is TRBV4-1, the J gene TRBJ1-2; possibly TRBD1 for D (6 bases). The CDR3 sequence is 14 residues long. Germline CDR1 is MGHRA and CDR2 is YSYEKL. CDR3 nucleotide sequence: TGCGCCAGCAGCCAAGACAGGGGAGGCTATGGCTACCCCTTC. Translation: CASSQDRGGYGYPF.

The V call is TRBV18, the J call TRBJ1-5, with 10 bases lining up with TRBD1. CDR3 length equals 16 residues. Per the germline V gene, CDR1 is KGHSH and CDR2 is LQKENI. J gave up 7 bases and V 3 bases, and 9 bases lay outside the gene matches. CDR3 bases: TGTGCCAGCTCACCGAGCGGACAGGGGGTACGGCAGCCCCAGCATTTT. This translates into CASSPSGQGVRQPQHF. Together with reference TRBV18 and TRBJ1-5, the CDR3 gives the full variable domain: NAGVMQNPRHLVRRRGQEARLRCSPMKGHSHVYWYRQLPEEGLKFMVYLQKENIIDESGMPKERFSAEFPKEGPSILRIQQVVRGDSAAYFCASSPSGQGVRQPQHFGDGTRLSIL.

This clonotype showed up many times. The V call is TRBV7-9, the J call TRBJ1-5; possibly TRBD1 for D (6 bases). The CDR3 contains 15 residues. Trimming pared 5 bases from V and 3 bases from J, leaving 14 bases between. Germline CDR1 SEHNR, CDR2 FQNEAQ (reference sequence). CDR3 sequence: CASSPAGADNQPQHF. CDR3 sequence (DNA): TGTGCCAGCAGCCCCGCGGGGGCGGACAATCAGCCCCAGCATTTT.

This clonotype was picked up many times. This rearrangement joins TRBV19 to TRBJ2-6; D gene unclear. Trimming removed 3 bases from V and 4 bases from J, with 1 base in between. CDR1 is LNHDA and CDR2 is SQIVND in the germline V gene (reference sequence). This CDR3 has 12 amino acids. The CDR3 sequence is CASSIGANVLTF. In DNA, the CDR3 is TGTGCCAGTAGTATCGGGGCCAACGTCCTGACTTTC.

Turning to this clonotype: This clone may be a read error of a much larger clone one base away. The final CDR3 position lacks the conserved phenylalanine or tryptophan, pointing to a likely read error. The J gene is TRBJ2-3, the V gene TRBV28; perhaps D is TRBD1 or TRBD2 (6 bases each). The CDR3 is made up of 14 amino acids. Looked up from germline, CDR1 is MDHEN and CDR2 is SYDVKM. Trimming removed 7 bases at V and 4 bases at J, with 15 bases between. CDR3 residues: CASIWSGGPDTQYC. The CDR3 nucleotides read TGTGCCAGCATTTGGAGTGGGGGGCCAGATACGCAGTATTGT.

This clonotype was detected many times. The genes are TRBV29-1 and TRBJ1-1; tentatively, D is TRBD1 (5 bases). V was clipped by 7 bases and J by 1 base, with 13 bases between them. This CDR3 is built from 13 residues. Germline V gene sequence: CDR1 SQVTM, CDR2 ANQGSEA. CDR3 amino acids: CSAIQETNTEAFF. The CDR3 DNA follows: TGCAGCGCCATACAGGAGACGAACACTGAAGCTTTCTTT.

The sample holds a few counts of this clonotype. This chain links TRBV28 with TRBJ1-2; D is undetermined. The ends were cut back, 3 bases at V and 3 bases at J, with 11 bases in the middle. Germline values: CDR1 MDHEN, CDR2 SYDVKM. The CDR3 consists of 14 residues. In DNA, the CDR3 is TGTGCCAGCAGTTTCGCGCAGGCACACTATGGCTACACCTTC. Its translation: CASSFAQAHYGYTF.

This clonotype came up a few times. The CDR3 protein is CASSPTVGGAGTEAFF. The CDR3 bases are TGTGCCAGCTCACCCACAGTAGGGGGCGCAGGGACTGAAGCTTTCTTT. V is TRBV18 and J is TRBJ1-1; 7 bases match TRBD1. The trim removed 3 bases at V and 5 bases at J, leaving 12 bases unmatched. Germline V gene data show CDR1 as KGHSH and CDR2 as LQKENI. The CDR3 covers 16 residues.

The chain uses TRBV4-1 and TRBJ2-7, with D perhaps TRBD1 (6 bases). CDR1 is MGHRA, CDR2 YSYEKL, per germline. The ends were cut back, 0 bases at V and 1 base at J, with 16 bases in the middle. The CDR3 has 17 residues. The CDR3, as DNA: TGCGCCAGCAGCCAAGATACGACGGGCAGGGGTTCCTACGAGCAGTACTTC. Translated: CASSQDTTGRGSYEQYF.

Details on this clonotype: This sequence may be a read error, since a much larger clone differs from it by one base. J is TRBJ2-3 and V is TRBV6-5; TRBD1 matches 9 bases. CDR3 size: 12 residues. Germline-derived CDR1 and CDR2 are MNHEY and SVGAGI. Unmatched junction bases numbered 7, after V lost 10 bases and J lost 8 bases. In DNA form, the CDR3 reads TGTGCCAACAGGACAGGGGATTCTACGCAGTATTTT. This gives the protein CANRTGDSTQYF.

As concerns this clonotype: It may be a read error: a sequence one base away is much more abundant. The CDR3 spells CASSLGGLITEAFF. The CDR3 DNA reads TGTGCCAGCAGTTTAGGGGGACTGATCACTGAAGCTTTCTTT. This chain links TRBV12-3 or TRBV12-4 with TRBJ1-1, with D tentatively TRBD1 (5 bases). Trimming left V 1 base short and J 4 bases short, with 10 bases between. The CDR3 is 14 residues long.

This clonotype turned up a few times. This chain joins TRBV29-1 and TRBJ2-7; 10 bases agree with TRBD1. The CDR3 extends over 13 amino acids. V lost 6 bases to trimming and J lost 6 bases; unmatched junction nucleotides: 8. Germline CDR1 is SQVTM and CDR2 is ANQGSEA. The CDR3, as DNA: TGCAGCGTGCAGGGGGGGACAGGGGCCGAGCAGTACTTC. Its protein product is CSVQGGTGAEQYF.

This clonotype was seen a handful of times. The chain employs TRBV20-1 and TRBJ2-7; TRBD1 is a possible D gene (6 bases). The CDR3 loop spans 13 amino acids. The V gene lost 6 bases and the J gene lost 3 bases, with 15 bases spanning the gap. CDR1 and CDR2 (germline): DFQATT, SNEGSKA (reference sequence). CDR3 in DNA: TGCAGTGCCATTACAGGGATGAGCTACGAGCAGTACTTC. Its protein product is CSAITGMSYEQYF.

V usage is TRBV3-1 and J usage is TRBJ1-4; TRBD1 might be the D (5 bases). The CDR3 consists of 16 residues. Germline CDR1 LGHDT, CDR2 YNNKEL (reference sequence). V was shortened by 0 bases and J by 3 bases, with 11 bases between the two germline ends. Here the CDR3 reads CASSQDMGRSNEKLFF. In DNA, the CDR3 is TGTGCCAGCAGCCAAGATATGGGGCGGTCTAATGAAAAACTGTTTTTT.

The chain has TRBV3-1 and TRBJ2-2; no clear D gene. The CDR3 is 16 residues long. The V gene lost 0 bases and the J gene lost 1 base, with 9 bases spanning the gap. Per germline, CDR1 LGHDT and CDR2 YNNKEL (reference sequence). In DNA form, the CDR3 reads TGTGCCAGCAGCCAAGAGCGCACCCTGAACACCGGGGAGCTGTTTTTT. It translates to CASSQERTLNTGELFF.

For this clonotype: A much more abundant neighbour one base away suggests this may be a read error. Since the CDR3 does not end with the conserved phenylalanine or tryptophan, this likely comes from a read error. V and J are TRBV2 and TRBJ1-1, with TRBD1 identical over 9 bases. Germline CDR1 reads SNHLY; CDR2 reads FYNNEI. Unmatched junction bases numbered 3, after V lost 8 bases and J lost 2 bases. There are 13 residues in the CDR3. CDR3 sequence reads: CASRGQGNTEAFI. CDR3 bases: TGTGCCAGCCGGGGACAGGGTAACACTGAAGCTTTCATT.

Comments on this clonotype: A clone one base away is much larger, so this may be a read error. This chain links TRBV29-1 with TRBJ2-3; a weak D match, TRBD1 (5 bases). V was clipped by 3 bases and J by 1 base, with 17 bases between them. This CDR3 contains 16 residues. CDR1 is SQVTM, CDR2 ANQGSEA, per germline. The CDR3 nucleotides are TGCAGCGTTGATCAGGGTTACCTTTCGGGCACAGATACGCAGTATTTT. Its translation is CSVDQGYLSGTDTQYF.

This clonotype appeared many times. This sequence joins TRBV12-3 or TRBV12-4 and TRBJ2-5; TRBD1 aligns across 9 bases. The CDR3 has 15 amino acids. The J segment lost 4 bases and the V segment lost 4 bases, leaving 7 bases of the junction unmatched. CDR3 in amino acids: CASSSWTGDLETQYF. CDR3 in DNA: TGTGCCAGCAGTTCCTGGACAGGGGATCTAGAGACCCAGTACTTC.

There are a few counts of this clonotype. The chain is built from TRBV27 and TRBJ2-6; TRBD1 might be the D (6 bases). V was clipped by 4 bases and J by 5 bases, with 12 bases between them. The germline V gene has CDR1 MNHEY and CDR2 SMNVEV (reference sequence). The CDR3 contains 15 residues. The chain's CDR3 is CASSSTGSRANVLTF. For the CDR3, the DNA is TGTGCCAGCAGTTCGACAGGCTCGCGGGCCAACGTCCTGACTTTC.

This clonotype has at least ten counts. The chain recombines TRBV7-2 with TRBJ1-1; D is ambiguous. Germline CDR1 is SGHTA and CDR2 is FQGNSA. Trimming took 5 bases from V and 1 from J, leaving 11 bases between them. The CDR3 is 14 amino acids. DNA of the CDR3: TGTGCCAGCAGCCCGACAACTACGAACACTGAAGCTTTCTTT. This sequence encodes CASSPTTTNTEAFF.

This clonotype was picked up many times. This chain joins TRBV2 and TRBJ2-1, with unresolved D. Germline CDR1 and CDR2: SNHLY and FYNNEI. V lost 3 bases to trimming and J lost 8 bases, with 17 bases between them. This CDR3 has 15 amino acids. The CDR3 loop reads CASSEGPIGSYEQFF. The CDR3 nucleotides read TGTGCCAGCAGTGAGGGCCCTATTGGTAGCTATGAGCAGTTCTTC.

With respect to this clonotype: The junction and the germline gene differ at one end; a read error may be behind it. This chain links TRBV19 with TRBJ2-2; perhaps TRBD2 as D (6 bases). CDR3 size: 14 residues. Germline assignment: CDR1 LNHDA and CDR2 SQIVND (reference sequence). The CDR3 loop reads CASIGLPDYGGLFF. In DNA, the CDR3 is TGTGCCAGTATTGGTCTCCCTGACTACGGGGGGCTGTTTTTT.

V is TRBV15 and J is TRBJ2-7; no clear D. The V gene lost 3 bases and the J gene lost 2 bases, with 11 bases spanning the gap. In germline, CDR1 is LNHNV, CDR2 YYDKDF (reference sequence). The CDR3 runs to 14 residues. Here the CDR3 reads CATSRDRATYEQYF. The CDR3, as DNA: TGTGCCACCAGCAGGGATAGGGCCACCTACGAGCAGTACTTC.

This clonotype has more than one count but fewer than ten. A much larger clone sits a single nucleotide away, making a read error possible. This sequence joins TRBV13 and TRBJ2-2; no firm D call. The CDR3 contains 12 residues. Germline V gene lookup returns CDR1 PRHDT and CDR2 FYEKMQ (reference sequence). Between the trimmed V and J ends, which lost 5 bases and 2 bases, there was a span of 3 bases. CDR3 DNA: TGTGCCAGCAGCACTAACACCGGGGAGCTGTTTTTT. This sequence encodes CASSTNTGELFF.

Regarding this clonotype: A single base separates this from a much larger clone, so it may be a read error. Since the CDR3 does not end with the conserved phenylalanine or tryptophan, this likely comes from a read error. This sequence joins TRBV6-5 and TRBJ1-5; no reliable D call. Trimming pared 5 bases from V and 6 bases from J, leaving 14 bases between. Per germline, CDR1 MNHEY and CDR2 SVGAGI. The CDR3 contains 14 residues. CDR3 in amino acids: CASSQSLGGQPQHL. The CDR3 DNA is TGTGCCAGCAGTCAGTCCTTGGGTGGTCAGCCCCAGCATCTT.

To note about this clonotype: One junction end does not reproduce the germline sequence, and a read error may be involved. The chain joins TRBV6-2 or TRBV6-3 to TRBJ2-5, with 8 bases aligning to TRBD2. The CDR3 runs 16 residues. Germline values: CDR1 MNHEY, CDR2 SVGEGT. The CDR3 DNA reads TGTGCCAGCAGTAGCGGGAGCGCGACGTACCAAGAGCCCCAGTACTTC. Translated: CASSSGSATYQEPQYF.

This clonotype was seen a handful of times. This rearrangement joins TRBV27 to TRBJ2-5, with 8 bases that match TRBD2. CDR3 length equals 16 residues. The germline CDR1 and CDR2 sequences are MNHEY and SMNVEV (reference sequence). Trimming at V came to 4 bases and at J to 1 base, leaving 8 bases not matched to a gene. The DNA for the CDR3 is TGTGCCAGCAGTTCGACCCTAGCGGGCCTCCAAGAGACCCAGTACTTC. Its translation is CASSSTLAGLQETQYF.

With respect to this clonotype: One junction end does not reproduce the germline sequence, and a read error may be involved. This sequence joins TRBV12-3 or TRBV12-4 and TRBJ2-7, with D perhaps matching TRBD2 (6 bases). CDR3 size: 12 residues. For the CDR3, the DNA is TGTGCCAGCAGTTTCGGGGGATACGAGCAGTCCTTC. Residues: CASSFGGYEQSF.